The sequence of this TCR beta chain was determined in a study of tumor-infiltrating lymphocytes in primary liver carcinoma. General study points: Tumors had a top-250-clone fraction that was significantly higher than blood (p = 0.039).

V lost 11 bases and J lost 7, with 20 bases in between. The germline V gene encodes CDR1 MDHEN and CDR2 SYDVKM. The CDR3 extends over 13 amino acids. In this sample, this clonotype turned up once. What it recognizes is unknown. Blood RNA originated from unsorted whole blood, with germline DNA additionally extracted. Infection with HBV was chronic in patients; they were treatment-naive. They drew about 3.8 milliliters of peripheral blood before surgery. Synthesis of TCR beta cDNA was carried out from about 540 ng total RNA with a constant-region primer. Generation of the TCR beta libraries relied on three nested multiplex PCR rounds using slightly modified ARM-PCR. Researchers ran the first two PCR rounds for roughly 10 cycles each with TRBV1-TRBV30 forward primers and a C-beta reverse primer. TCRdb re-called the multiplex PCR reads through MiXCR, storing one row per CDR3 protein. The sample has approximately 210,000 distinct CDR3 sequences, about 61% seen once.

The sequence came from an older woman with primary liver carcinoma and hepatitis B virus infection. The sequencing input was peripheral blood. J is TRBJ1-2 and V is TRBV28; D unresolved. The CDR3 sequence is CAYQYPGARGYTF. CDR3 bases: TGTGCCTACCAATACCCAGGTGCTCGTGGCTACACCTTC.